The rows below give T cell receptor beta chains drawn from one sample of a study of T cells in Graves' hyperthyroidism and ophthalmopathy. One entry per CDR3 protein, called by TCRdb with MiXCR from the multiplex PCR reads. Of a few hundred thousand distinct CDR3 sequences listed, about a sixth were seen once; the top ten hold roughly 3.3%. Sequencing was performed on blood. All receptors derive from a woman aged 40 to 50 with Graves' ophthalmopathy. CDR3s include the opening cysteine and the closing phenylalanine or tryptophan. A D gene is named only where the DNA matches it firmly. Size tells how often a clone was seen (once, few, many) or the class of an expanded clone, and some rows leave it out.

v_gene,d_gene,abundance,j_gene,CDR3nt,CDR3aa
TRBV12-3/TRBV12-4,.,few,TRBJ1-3,TGTGCCAGCAGTCGACAGGACAGCTCTGGAAACACCATATATTTT,CASSRQDSSGNTIYF
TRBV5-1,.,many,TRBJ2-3,TGCGCCAGCAGCCCCCCAGGCGCAGATACGCAGTATTTT,CASSPPGADTQYF
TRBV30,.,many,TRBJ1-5,TGTGCCTGGAGTCTCGACCATCTTCAGCCCCAGCATTTT,CAWSLDHLQPQHF
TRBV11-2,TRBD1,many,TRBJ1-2,TGTGCCAGCGGATGGGACAGGGCTGGCTACACCTTC,CASGWDRAGYTF
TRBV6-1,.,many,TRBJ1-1,TGTGCCAGCAGTGAAGCGCGTGGGGCAGGGACGCCTGAAGCTTTCTTT,CASSEARGAGTPEAFF
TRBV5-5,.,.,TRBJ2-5,TGTGCCAGCAGCTTGGAACCTTCGAAGACCCAGTACTTC,CASSLEPSKTQYF
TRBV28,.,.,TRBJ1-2,TGTGCCAGCAAGATACAGGGATCTCATGGCTACACCTTC,CASKIQGSHGYTF
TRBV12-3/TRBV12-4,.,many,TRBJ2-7,TGTGCCAGCTCCCAGGGTGGAGGGAACGAGCAGTACTTC,CASSQGGGNEQYF
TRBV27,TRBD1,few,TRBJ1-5,TGTGCCAGCAGTCCTGGACAGGGAAGTCCCCCGTTTAGCAATCAGCCCCAGCATTTT,CASSPGQGSPPFSNQPQHF
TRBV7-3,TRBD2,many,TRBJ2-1,TGTGCCAGCAGCCCAAGCGGGGATTACAATGAGCAGTTCTTC,CASSPSGDYNEQFF
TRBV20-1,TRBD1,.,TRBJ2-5,TGCAGTGCTAGAGTTTGGGACAGACTACGGGAGACCCAGTACTTC,CSARVWDRLRETQYF
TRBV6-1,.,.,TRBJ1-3,TGTGCCAGCAGCGCATGGGTCGGCTCTGGAAACACCATATATTTT,CASSAWVGSGNTIYF
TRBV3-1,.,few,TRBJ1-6,TGTGCCAGCACTGTAACAGGGTCCAATTCACCCCTCCACTTT,CASTVTGSNSPLHF
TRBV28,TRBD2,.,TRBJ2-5,TGTGCCAGCAGTTTGGTTAGCGGGGTACAAGAGACCCAGTACTTC,CASSLVSGVQETQYF
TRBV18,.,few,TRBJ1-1,TGTGCCAGCTCACCAAGTCCGGGTGAAGCTTTCTTT,CASSPSPGEAFF
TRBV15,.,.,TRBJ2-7,TGTGCCACCAGCAGAGTACATGGGGCATGGGACGAGCAGTACTTC,CATSRVHGAWDEQYF
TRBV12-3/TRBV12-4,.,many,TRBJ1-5,TGTGCCAGCACCCTAGGGGGGAGCAATCAGCCCCAGCATTTT,CASTLGGSNQPQHF
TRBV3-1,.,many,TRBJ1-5,TGTGCCAGCAGCCGCCAGTCGAATCAGCCCCAGCATTTT,CASSRQSNQPQHF
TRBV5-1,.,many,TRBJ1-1,TGCGCCAGCAGCCGCGGGTCCTACGCTTTAGACACTGAAGCTTTCTTT,CASSRGSYALDTEAFF
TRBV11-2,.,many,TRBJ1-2,TGTGCCAGCAGGTTGGGCAGTGTCAGCTATGGCTACACCTTC,CASRLGSVSYGYTF
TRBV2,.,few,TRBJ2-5,TGTGCCAGCACGGACAGCCAAGAGACCCAGTACTTC,CASTDSQETQYF
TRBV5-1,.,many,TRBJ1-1,TGCGCCAGCAGCCCACTGACAGGGAACACTGAAGCTTTCTTT,CASSPLTGNTEAFF
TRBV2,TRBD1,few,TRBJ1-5,TGTGCCAGCAGTGCCGGGACAGGGACTAGGAATCAGCCCCAGCATTTT,CASSAGTGTRNQPQHF
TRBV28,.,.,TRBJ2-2,TGTGCCAGCAGTTCCCCGGGACCTATGACCGGGGAGCTGTTTTTT,CASSSPGPMTGELFF
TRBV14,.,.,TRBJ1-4,TGTGCCAGCAGCCAAGAGCGCGGTTCAAATGAAAAACTGTTTTTT,CASSQERGSNEKLFF
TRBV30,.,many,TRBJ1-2,TGTGCCGGCCGGGACAAGAACTATGGCTACACCTTC,CAGRDKNYGYTF
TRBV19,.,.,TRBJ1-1,TGTGCCAGTAGCCCTGCCTTCCTTGACACTGAAGCTTTCTTT,CASSPAFLDTEAFF
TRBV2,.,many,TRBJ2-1,TGTGCCAGCAGTCGGACAGCCAATGAGCAGTTCTTC,CASSRTANEQFF
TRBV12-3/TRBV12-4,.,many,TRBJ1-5,TGTGCCAGCAGTGCCCCACCCAATCAGCCCCAGCATTTT,CASSAPPNQPQHF
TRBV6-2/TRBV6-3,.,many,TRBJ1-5,TGTGCCAGCAGTTACGGGGCAGGGGCCGGAGGGAGCAATCAGCCCCAGCATTTT,CASSYGAGAGGSNQPQHF
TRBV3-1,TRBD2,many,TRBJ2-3,TGTGCCAGCAGCCCCGCTAGCGGGGCAGATACGCAGTATTTT,CASSPASGADTQYF
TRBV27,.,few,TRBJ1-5,TGTGCCAGCAGTGAGTGGGATGGTCAGCCCCAGCATTTT,CASSEWDGQPQHF
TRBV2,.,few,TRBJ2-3,TGTGCCAGCAGTGAAGCTAGGACAGGCACAGATACGCAGTATTTT,CASSEARTGTDTQYF
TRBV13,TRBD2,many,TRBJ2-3,TGTGCCAGCAGTAGCGGGATATTGGATACGCAGTATTTT,CASSSGILDTQYF
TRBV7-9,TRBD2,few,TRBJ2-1,TGTGCCAGCAGCTCTCTAGCGGGCCTCGGGCATGAGCAGTTCTTC,CASSSLAGLGHEQFF
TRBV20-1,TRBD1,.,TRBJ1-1,TGCAGTGCTACAGGGACAGGGAAGAACACTGAAGCTTTCTTT,CSATGTGKNTEAFF
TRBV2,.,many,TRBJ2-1,TGTGCCAGCAGGACGATGGAGAGCTCCTACAATGAGCAGTTCTTC,CASRTMESSYNEQFF
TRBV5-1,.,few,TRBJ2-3,TGCGCCAGCAGCTTGGCTGAGCCTAGCACAGATACGCAGTATTTT,CASSLAEPSTDTQYF
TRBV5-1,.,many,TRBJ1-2,TGCGCCAGCAGAGAAACGCCACAGGACGGAGGCTACACCTTC,CASRETPQDGGYTF
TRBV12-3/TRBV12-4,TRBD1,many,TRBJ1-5,TGTGCCAGCAGTCTCTCGGGACAGGGGGCTGCGAGCAATCAGCCCCAGCATTTT,CASSLSGQGAASNQPQHF
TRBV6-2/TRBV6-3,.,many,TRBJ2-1,TGTGCCAGCAGTTACGACGGCTACAATGAGCAGTTCTTC,CASSYDGYNEQFF
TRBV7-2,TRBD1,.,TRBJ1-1,TGTGCCAGCAGCCTGGGACAGGGGATGATTAGGGAAGCTTTCTTT,CASSLGQGMIREAFF
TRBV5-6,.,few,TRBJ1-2,TGTGCCAGCAGCTTTGTTCGAGACAGCCCTTTCTATGGCTACACCTTC,CASSFVRDSPFYGYTF
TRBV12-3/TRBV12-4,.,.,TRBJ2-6,TGTGCCAGCAGTTCCCGATCAGATACCGGGACACGGGGCACTGGGGCCAACGTCCTGACTTTC,CASSSRSDTGTRGTGANVLTF
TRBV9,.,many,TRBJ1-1,TGTGCCAGCAGCGTAGAAGGTAACACTGAAGCTTTCTTT,CASSVEGNTEAFF
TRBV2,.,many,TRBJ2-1,TGTGCCAGCACGGCGGGTATAGCCCTCTCCTACAATGAGCAGTTCTTC,CASTAGIALSYNEQFF
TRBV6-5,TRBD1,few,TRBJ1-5,TGTGCCAGCAGTTCCTCGGACAGGGACAATCAGCCCCAGCATTTT,CASSSSDRDNQPQHF